These 22 T cell receptor beta chains share one sample of origin, sequenced in a study of T-cell reconstitution after alpha-beta-depleted transplantation in children. For TCRbeta, the library was prepared with unique molecular identifiers. From the PCR reads, TCRdb called clonotypes with MiXCR, one entry per CDR3 protein. The data contain about 400,000 distinct CDR3 sequences, roughly 20% of them singletons. The sequences come from PBMCs from the stem cell graft donor, collected from the stem cell graft. These receptors came from a human donor who donated a stem cell graft to a child with acute myeloid leukemia.

The rearrangement uses TRBV7-2 and TRBJ2-2; no clear D gene. The germline gives CDR1 SGHTA, CDR2 FQGNSA. Between the trimmed V and J ends, which lost 7 bases and 8 bases, there was a span of 8 bases. CDR3 length: 11 residues. The DNA for the CDR3 is TGTGCCAGCACCGTCGAGGGGGAGCTGTTTTTT. Translation gives CASTVEGELFF. Supplemented by reference TRBV7-2 and TRBJ2-2, the full variable domain reads GAGVSQSPSNKVTEKGKDVELRCDPISGHTALYWYRQSLGQGLEFLIYFQGNSAPDKSGLPSDRFSAERTGGSVSTLTIQRTQQEDSAVYLCASTVEGELFFGEGSRLTVL.

This clonotype came up many times. The chain carries TRBV12-3 or TRBV12-4 and TRBJ2-1; 9 bases line up with TRBD1. This CDR3 has 14 amino acids. The ends lost 9 bases at V and 4 bases at J; junction bases unmatched: 7. The CDR3: CASLGTGFYNEQFF. The CDR3 DNA is TGTGCCAGTTTAGGGACAGGGTTTTACAATGAGCAGTTCTTC.

In its sample, this clonotype was seen a few times. The J gene is TRBJ1-4, the V gene TRBV25-1; a possible D gene is TRBD1 (6 bases). The germline CDR1 and CDR2 sequences are MGHDK and SYGVNS. The CDR3 extends over 13 amino acids. V was trimmed by 3 bases and J by 12 bases, leaving 14 bases between them. The CDR3, as DNA: TGTGCCAGCAGTGATACAGGGAATCTTGAACTGTTTTTT. This codes for CASSDTGNLELFF.

The chain employs TRBV20-1 and TRBJ2-7, with D perhaps matching TRBD2 (6 bases). The CDR3 spans 18 residues. The V end was cut by 4 bases, the J end by 0 bases, with 25 bases between. CDR1 is DFQATT and CDR2 is SNEGSKA in the germline V gene (reference sequence). Here the CDR3 reads CSAILAGPARISSYEQYF. The DNA for the CDR3 is TGCAGTGCTATTCTCGCGGGGCCGGCGAGGATTAGCTCCTACGAGCAGTACTTC.

This clonotype was seen once. The chain is built from TRBV20-1 and TRBJ2-7, with 12 bases identical to TRBD2. CDR1 is DFQATT, CDR2 SNEGSKA, per germline (reference sequence). V lost 0 bases to trimming and J lost 3 bases; unmatched junction nucleotides: 9. This CDR3 region has 17 residues. The CDR3, as DNA: TGCAGTGCTAGAGATCGGACAGGACTAGCGGGGAACTACGAGCAGTACTTC. Its protein product is CSARDRTGLAGNYEQYF.

This clonotype has just a few counts. The DNA of the CDR3 is TGCGCCAGCAGCCAGGGACCCCTTTCCCAAGAGACCCAGTACTTC. This gives the protein CASSQGPLSQETQYF. The V gene is TRBV4-1, the J gene TRBJ2-5; D assignment may be TRBD1 or TRBD2 (5 bases each). V was clipped by 3 bases and J by 1 base, with 12 bases between them. Germline CDR1 reads MGHRA; CDR2 reads YSYEKL. CDR3 length: 15 amino acids.

There are many counts of this clonotype. The J gene is TRBJ2-1, the V gene TRBV5-6; D is undetermined. V was cut by 6 bases and J by 5 bases, with 15 bases left in between. Germline loops: CDR1 SGHDT, CDR2 YYEEEE. This CDR3 has 14 residues. The CDR3 DNA sequence: TGTGCCAGCACCCCAGCAGGTTGGGACAATGAGCAGTTCTTC. It encodes CASTPAGWDNEQFF.

This chain uses TRBV5-1 with TRBJ2-2; 11 bases are a match to TRBD2. CDR1 is SGHRS and CDR2 is YFSETQ in the germline V gene. V shed 4 bases and J 3 bases; nucleotides not matched to a gene: 11. The CDR3 is 18 amino acids. CDR3 sequence reads: CASSIHLTSGTDTGELFF. In nucleotides, the CDR3 is TGCGCCAGCAGCATCCACTTGACTAGCGGGACCGACACCGGGGAGCTGTTTTTT.

The chain is built from TRBV11-3 and TRBJ2-7; 13 bases match TRBD2. CDR3 length: 16 amino acids. Germline V gene lookup returns CDR1 SGHNT and CDR2 YENEEA. J lost 5 bases, V lost 5 bases, and 9 bases had no gene match. CDR3 loop: CASSGRRGTSGNEQYF. The CDR3, as DNA: TGTGCCAGCAGCGGCCGGCGGGGGACTAGCGGGAACGAGCAGTACTTC.

This clonotype was counted a few times. V usage is TRBV11-2 and J usage is TRBJ2-1; D is unresolved. The CDR3 totals 18 residues. V was cut by 0 bases and J by 0 bases, with 15 bases left in between. From germline, CDR1 is SGHAT and CDR2 FQNNGV. This CDR3 is CASSLDGLLPGSYNEQFF. CDR3 in DNA: TGTGCCAGCAGCTTAGACGGCCTCCTGCCCGGCTCCTACAATGAGCAGTTCTTC.

The table lists this clonotype with a count of one. The chain links TRBV28 to TRBJ2-5; perhaps TRBD1 as D (5 bases). Trimming cost V 3 bases and J 4 bases, with 15 bases left between them. This CDR3 contains 15 residues. CDR1 is MDHEN, CDR2 SYDVKM, per germline. CDR3 region: CASSFGRVVGETQYF. The CDR3 DNA sequence: TGTGCCAGCAGTTTTGGCAGGGTGGTGGGAGAGACCCAGTACTTC.

This clonotype was picked up a small number of times. The genes are TRBV7-6 and TRBJ2-1; no definite D call. Per germline, CDR1 SGHVS and CDR2 FNYEAQ. The CDR3 contains 15 residues. V gave up 5 bases and J gave up 5 bases, with 16 bases separating them. The CDR3 region is CASSPSNRPDNEQFF. For the CDR3, the DNA is TGTGCCAGCAGCCCCTCGAACAGACCAGACAATGAGCAGTTCTTC.

This clonotype was seen a few times. The chain is built from TRBV20-1 and TRBJ1-2; D is ambiguous. V lost 5 bases and J lost 5, with 18 bases in between. This CDR3 spans 14 amino acids. CDR1 and CDR2 from the germline V gene are DFQATT and SNEGSKA (reference sequence). The CDR3 region has the DNA TGCAGTGCTGCCTCCGGTACGGCGGTATATGGCTACACCTTC. Protein sequence: CSAASGTAVYGYTF.

This chain uses TRBV12-3 or TRBV12-4 with TRBJ1-1; D perhaps matches TRBD1 (6 bases). CDR3 length: 13 residues. Trimming cost V 6 bases and J 8 bases, with 16 bases left between them. DNA for the CDR3: TGTGCCAGCAGCGACTTAATCGGGACAGAAGCTTTCTTT. Encoded protein: CASSDLIGTEAFF.

This clonotype was observed many times. The chain carries TRBV29-1 and TRBJ2-3; a weak D match, TRBD1 (6 bases). In germline, CDR1 is SQVTM, CDR2 ANQGSEA. This CDR3 has 14 amino acids. Trimming shortened V by 2 bases and J by 2 bases, and 11 bases separated the two germline ends. The CDR3 sequence: CSVEYQGNTDTQYF. Here the CDR3 DNA reads TGCAGCGTTGAATATCAGGGGAACACAGATACGCAGTATTTT.

In regard to this clonotype: Being one base from a much bigger clone, this may be a read error. The J gene is TRBJ2-7, the V gene TRBV10-1, with TRBD2 identical over 7 bases. From germline, CDR1 is WNHNN and CDR2 SYGVQD (reference sequence). The CDR3 is 15 amino acids. V dropped 0 bases and J dropped 6; count of bases not matched to a gene: 8. The CDR3 protein is CASSESAGALAEQYF. DNA for the CDR3: TGCGCCAGCAGTGAGTCGGCGGGAGCTCTAGCCGAGCAGTACTTC.

The chain combines TRBV6-2 or TRBV6-3 with TRBJ2-1; no clear D. The CDR3 has 17 amino acids. Looked up from germline, CDR1 is MNHEY and CDR2 is SVGEGT. The V end was cut by 0 bases, the J end by 0 bases, with 12 bases between. CDR3 nucleotide sequence: TGTGCCAGCAGTTACTCCCCCTTACAAGTCTCCTACAATGAGCAGTTCTTC. Translation: CASSYSPLQVSYNEQFF.

The sample holds a few counts of this clonotype. V gene TRBV7-9 combines with J gene TRBJ1-1, with 7 bases lining up with TRBD1. V shed 5 bases and J 7 bases; nucleotides not matched to a gene: 7. There are 13 residues in the CDR3. Germline V lookup: CDR1 SEHNR, CDR2 FQNEAQ (reference sequence). This chain's CDR3 is CASSNRDSREAFF. For the CDR3, the DNA is TGTGCCAGCAGCAACCGGGACAGCCGTGAAGCTTTCTTT.

This rearrangement joins TRBV4-1 to TRBJ2-3, with 14 bases that match TRBD2. V trimming: 3 bases; J trimming: 6 bases; junction bases outside the gene matches: 5. The CDR3 contains 16 residues. Per the germline V gene, CDR1 is MGHRA and CDR2 is YSYEKL. CDR3 region: CASSHAGLAGADTQYF. Here the CDR3 DNA reads TGCGCCAGCAGCCACGCGGGACTAGCGGGAGCTGATACGCAGTATTTT.

This sequence joins TRBV12-3 or TRBV12-4 and TRBJ1-5, with D tentatively TRBD1 (6 bases). The CDR3 consists of 15 residues. Deletions cut 2 bases from V and 0 bases from J, with 8 bases between. The CDR3 here is CASSLWGASNQPQHF. The CDR3 DNA follows: TGTGCCAGCAGTTTATGGGGGGCTAGCAATCAGCCCCAGCATTTT.

The CDR3 DNA follows: TGCGCCAGCAGCCAAGCGCGGGCCCTCTCTGGAAACACCATATATTTT. Translation: CASSQARALSGNTIYF. The chain is built from TRBV4-1 and TRBJ1-3; D call uncertain. CDR1 and CDR2 (germline): MGHRA, YSYEKL. The CDR3 is made up of 16 amino acids. Trimming removed 1 base at V and 0 bases at J, with 10 bases between.

This clonotype was picked up a small number of times. CDR3 in amino acids: CSARRANEKLFF. The CDR3 bases are TGCAGTGCTAGGAGGGCTAATGAAAAACTGTTTTTT. The chain is built from TRBV20-1 and TRBJ1-4; D not resolved. This CDR3 is built from 12 residues. V was cut by 3 bases and J by 3 bases, with 5 bases left in between. Germline assignment: CDR1 DFQATT and CDR2 SNEGSKA (reference sequence).